Given below is one TCR beta chain in context. CDR1 is MDHEN, CDR2 SYDVKM, per germline. V was pared by 8 bases and J by 4 bases, with 9 bases of the junction left unmatched. The CDR3 spans 14 residues. The sample originates from a study of T cell responses to AZD1222 COVID-19 vaccine. The assay was immunoSEQ multiplex PCR, and TCRdb's table has in-frame clones only and misses some. Found here are some 130,000 clones, more than 90% of them singletons; the top ten hold about 1.1%. The chain recombines TRBV28 with TRBJ2-3; 7 bases align to TRBD2. This receptor was taken from an adult who received the AZD1222 COVID-19 vaccine. The input for sequencing was peripheral blood, taken 28 days after the second AZD1222 dose. The CDR3 reads CASQEAGDSDTQYF. The CDR3 DNA reads as TGTGCCAGCCAGGAGGCGGGGGACTCAGATACGCAGTATTTT.